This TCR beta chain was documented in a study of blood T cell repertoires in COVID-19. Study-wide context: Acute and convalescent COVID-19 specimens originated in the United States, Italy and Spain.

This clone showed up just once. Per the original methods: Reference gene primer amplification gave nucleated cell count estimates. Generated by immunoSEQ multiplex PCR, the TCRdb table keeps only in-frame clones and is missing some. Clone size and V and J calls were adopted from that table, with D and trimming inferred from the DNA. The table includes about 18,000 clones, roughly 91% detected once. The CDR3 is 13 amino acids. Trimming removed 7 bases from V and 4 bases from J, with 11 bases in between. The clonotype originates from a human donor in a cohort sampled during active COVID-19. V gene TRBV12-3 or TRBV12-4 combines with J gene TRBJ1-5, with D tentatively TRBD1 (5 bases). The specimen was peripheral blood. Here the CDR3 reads CASKPPGNQPQHF. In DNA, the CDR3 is TGTGCCAGCAAACCCCCAGGGAATCAGCCCCAGCATTTT.